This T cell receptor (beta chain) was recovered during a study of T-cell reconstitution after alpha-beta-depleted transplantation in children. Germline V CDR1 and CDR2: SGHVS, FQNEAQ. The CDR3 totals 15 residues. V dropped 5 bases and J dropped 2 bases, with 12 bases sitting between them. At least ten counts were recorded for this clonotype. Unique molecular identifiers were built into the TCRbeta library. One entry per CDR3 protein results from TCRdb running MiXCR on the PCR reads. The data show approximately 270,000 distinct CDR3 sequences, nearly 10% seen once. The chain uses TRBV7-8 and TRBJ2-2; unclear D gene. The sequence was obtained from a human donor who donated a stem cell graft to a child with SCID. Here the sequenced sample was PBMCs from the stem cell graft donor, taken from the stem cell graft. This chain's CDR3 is CASSLKGPNTGELFF. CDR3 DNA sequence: TGTGCCAGCAGCCTCAAAGGACCTAACACCGGGGAGCTGTTTTTT.